Shown below are 11 T cell receptor beta chains from a single sample sequenced in a study of quantifying T cell responses using KT2 cells. For the study at large: RNA was reverse transcribed with TCR alpha and beta constant-region primers.

A single-stranded UMI oligo with SP2 sequence was ligated to cDNA 3' ends. First-round PCR used three to four cycles and beta primers RC1.1 and RC1.2 covering TRBC1 and TRBC2. TCRdb reanalysed the UMI-ligation and nested PCR reads using MiXCR and keeps one entry per CDR3 protein. The sample carries 52,000 or so distinct CDR3 sequences, around 12% recorded once. The sample was PBMCs spiked with cells of the T cell clone KT2. The receptors stem from a human donor.

This clonotype was observed a handful of times. V gene TRBV20-1 combines with J gene TRBJ2-3; the D gene is possibly TRBD2 (6 bases). V lost 1 base, J lost 6 bases, and 11 bases lay in between. CDR1 and CDR2 from the germline V gene are DFQATT and SNEGSKA (reference sequence). The CDR3 runs to 13 residues. The CDR3 DNA follows: TGCAGTGCTAGAGCGGGAGTCAGGGATACGCAGTATTTT. Its protein product is CSARAGVRDTQYF.

This chain connects TRBV2 to TRBJ2-1; 8 bases match TRBD2. This CDR3 is 13 amino acids long. The J segment lost 5 bases and the V segment lost 11 bases, leaving 8 bases of the junction unmatched. From germline, CDR1 is SNHLY and CDR2 FYNNEI. The CDR3 nucleotides are TGTGCCGGAAACGGGGGGGCCCACAATGAGCAGTTCTTC. Protein: CAGNGGAHNEQFF.

This sequence joins TRBV27 and TRBJ2-7, with TRBD1 as a possible D gene (5 bases). The CDR3 contains 13 residues. Germline loops: CDR1 MNHEY, CDR2 SMNVEV (reference sequence). The V end was cut by 3 bases, the J end by 4 bases, with 10 bases between. CDR3 amino acids: CASSLGRAYEQYF. CDR3 in DNA: TGTGCCAGCAGTTTGGGCAGGGCTTACGAGCAGTACTTC.

This rearrangement joins TRBV7-2 to TRBJ2-7; D is perhaps TRBD2 (6 bases). The CDR3 is made up of 13 amino acids. Trimming cost V 4 bases and J 4 bases, with 11 bases left between them. CDR1 is SGHTA, CDR2 FQGNSA, per germline. Written as DNA, the CDR3 is TGTGCCAGCAGCTCCCTTCTAGCGTACGAGCAGTACTTC. This codes for CASSSLLAYEQYF.

This sequence joins TRBV20-1 and TRBJ2-7, with 10 bases lining up with TRBD2. Germline V gene data show CDR1 as DFQATT and CDR2 as SNEGSKA (reference sequence). CDR3 length: 14 amino acids. The V and J ends lost 3 bases and 2 bases, in that order; junction bases with no gene match: 4. In DNA form, the CDR3 reads TGCAGTGCTAGGGAAGCGGGGGGGCCCTACGAGCAGTACTTC. Amino acid sequence: CSAREAGGPYEQYF.

This chain links TRBV29-1 with TRBJ2-5; a possible D gene is TRBD1 (5 bases). Trimming stripped 6 bases from V and 5 bases from J, with 19 bases between. This CDR3 has 14 amino acids. Germline values: CDR1 SQVTM, CDR2 ANQGSEA. The CDR3 nucleotides read TGCAGCGTCCTTTCAGACAGCCTAGGGGAGACCCAGTACTTC. This translates into CSVLSDSLGETQYF.

This clonotype was seen a few times. The J gene is TRBJ1-1, the V gene TRBV12-5, with 7 bases identical to TRBD1. The CDR3 has 15 residues. Germline-derived CDR1 and CDR2 are LGHNT and FRNRAP. Trimming cost V 7 bases and J 0 bases; bases outside gene matches: 8. CDR3 sequence reads: CASVRQGTLNTEAFF. The CDR3 coding sequence is TGTGCTAGTGTAAGACAGGGCACATTGAACACTGAAGCTTTCTTT.

This clonotype was recorded at least ten times. The chain combines TRBV12-3 or TRBV12-4 with TRBJ1-6; 7 nucleotides align to TRBD1. The V segment lost 7 bases and the J segment 6 bases; nucleotides outside the gene matches: 9. The CDR3 contains 15 residues. The CDR3 sequence is CASTHAGTVNSPLHF. The DNA of the CDR3 is TGTGCCAGCACCCACGCAGGGACAGTTAATTCACCCCTCCACTTT.

This clonotype turned up a few times. This chain connects TRBV7-2 to TRBJ2-7; D uncertain. CDR3 length: 12 residues. V lost 5 bases and J 7 bases, leaving 12 bases between the germline ends. Looked up from germline, CDR1 is SGHTA and CDR2 is FQGNSA. CDR3: CASSPVSVEQYF. The CDR3 DNA is TGTGCCAGCAGCCCCGTATCAGTGGAGCAGTACTTC.

This sequence joins TRBV7-9 and TRBJ2-1, with TRBD2 matching 15 bases. The CDR3 contains 16 residues. Trimming cost V 5 bases and J 8 bases; bases outside gene matches: 7. Germline CDR1 reads SEHNR; CDR2 reads FQNEAQ (reference sequence). In nucleotides, the CDR3 is TGTGCCAGCAGCGGAGGGACTAGCGGGAGGATGTATGAGCAGTTCTTC. Residues: CASSGGTSGRMYEQFF.

At least ten counts were recorded for this clonotype. The CDR3 DNA reads TGTGCCAGCAGCTCGGAGGGGGCAGGCCAAGAGACCCAGTACTTC. The encoded protein is CASSSEGAGQETQYF. The chain has TRBV5-6 and TRBJ2-5, with D possibly TRBD1 on 7 matching bases. The V and J ends lost 3 bases and 1 base respectively, with 13 bases between them. CDR1 is SGHDT, CDR2 YYEEEE, per germline. The CDR3 length is 15 residues.